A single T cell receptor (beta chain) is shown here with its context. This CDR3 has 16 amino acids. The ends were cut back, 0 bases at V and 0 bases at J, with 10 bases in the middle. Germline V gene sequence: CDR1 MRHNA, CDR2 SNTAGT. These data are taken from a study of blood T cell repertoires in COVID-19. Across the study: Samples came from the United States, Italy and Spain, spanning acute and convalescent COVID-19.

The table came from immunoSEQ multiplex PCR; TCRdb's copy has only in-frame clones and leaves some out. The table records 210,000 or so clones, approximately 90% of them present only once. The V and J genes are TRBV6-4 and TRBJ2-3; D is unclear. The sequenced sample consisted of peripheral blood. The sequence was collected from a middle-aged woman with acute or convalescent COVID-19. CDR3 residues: CASSDSPSSSTDTQYF. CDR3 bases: TGTGCCAGCAGTGACTCCCCTTCCTCTAGCACAGATACGCAGTATTTT.